This T cell receptor (beta chain) stems from a study of T cells after posttransplantation cyclophosphamide. Study-level points and caveats: Recipient CMV seropositivity and CMV reactivation strongly tracked TRB clonality. Skin or GI-infiltrating T cells shared few TRB sequences with blood.

Busulfan-fludarabine conditioning, marrow transplant, and cyclophosphamide on days +3 and +4 were administered. Some clones are missing from TCRdb's copy, which holds only in-frame ones; the method was immunoSEQ multiplex PCR. The data hold roughly 9,800 clones, with around 80% observed a single time. Concerning this clone: As yet, its antigen is unknown.

Germline trimming cut 7 bases from V and 4 bases from J; bases unmatched to any gene: 10. Per germline, CDR1 SGHAT and CDR2 FQNNGV. The CDR3 sequence is 15 residues long. This specimen consisted of PBMCs, obtained 1,700 to 2,000 days after a stem cell transplant with posttransplant cyclophosphamide. The receptor's source is a female patient aged 40-49 years who received an allogeneic stem cell transplant from a related donor, was CMV-positive, and had no GVHD. Certain T cells may be donor cells from the graft. The chain joins TRBV11-2 to TRBJ1-2; 9 bases align to TRBD1. The CDR3 DNA follows: TGTGCCAGCAATCCAGCCCGACAGGGGGTCTATGGCTACACCTTC. It encodes CASNPARQGVYGYTF.